This TCR beta chain was recovered during a study of blood T cell repertoires in COVID-19. Method: immunoSEQ multiplex PCR; TCRdb's copy keeps in-frame clones and lacks some. The sample records fewer than 45,000 clones, just under 75% being singletons. Germline lookup yields CDR1 SNHLY and CDR2 FYNNEI. Trimming took off 0 bases at V and 9 bases at J, with 6 bases between the two ends. The CDR3 sequence is 12 residues long. Recruited during active infection, patients (from Seattle) were subsequently followed longitudinally. This clone has a handful of counts. The receptor was isolated from an older man with COVID-19, enrolled during active disease. The sequenced material came from peripheral blood. The chain has TRBV2 and TRBJ1-5; D is ambiguous. This CDR3 is CASSEAGGPQHF. CDR3 sequence (DNA): TGTGCCAGCAGTGAAGCCGGTGGGCCCCAGCATTTT.